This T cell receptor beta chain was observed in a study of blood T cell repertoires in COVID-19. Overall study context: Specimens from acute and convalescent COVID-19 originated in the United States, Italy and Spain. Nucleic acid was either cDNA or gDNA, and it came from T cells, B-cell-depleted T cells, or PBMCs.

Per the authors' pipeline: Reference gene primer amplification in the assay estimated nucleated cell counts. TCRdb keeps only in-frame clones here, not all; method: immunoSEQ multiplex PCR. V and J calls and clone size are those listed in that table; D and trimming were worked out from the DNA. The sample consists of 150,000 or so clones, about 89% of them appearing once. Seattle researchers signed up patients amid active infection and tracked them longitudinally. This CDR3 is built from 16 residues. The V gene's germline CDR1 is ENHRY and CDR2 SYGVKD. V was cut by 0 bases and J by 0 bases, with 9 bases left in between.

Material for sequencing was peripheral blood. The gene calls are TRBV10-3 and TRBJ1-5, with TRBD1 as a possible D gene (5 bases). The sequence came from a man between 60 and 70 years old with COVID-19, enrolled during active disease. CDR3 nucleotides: TGTGCCATCAGTGAGTCGGGGAGGGGTAGCAATCAGCCCCAGCATTTT. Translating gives CAISESGRGSNQPQHF.